A single T cell receptor (beta chain) is shown here with its context. Sequencing was performed with immunoSEQ multiplex PCR; in TCRdb, only in-frame clones are kept and a portion is missing. Here the sample spans over 55,000 clones, about 80% being singletons. There are 14 residues in the CDR3. In germline, CDR1 is SGHRS, CDR2 YFSETQ. After removal of 4 bases from V and 6 bases from J, the junction contained 7 bases not matched to a gene. This entry belongs to a study of blood T cell repertoires in COVID-19. Sequenced: peripheral blood. The gene calls are TRBV5-1 and TRBJ2-1; 7 nucleotides line up with TRBD1. The receptor comes from a woman aged 60-75 years with acute or convalescent COVID-19. The CDR3 here is CASSTGTAGNEQFF. DNA of the CDR3: TGCGCCAGCAGCACCGGGACAGCAGGCAATGAGCAGTTCTTC.